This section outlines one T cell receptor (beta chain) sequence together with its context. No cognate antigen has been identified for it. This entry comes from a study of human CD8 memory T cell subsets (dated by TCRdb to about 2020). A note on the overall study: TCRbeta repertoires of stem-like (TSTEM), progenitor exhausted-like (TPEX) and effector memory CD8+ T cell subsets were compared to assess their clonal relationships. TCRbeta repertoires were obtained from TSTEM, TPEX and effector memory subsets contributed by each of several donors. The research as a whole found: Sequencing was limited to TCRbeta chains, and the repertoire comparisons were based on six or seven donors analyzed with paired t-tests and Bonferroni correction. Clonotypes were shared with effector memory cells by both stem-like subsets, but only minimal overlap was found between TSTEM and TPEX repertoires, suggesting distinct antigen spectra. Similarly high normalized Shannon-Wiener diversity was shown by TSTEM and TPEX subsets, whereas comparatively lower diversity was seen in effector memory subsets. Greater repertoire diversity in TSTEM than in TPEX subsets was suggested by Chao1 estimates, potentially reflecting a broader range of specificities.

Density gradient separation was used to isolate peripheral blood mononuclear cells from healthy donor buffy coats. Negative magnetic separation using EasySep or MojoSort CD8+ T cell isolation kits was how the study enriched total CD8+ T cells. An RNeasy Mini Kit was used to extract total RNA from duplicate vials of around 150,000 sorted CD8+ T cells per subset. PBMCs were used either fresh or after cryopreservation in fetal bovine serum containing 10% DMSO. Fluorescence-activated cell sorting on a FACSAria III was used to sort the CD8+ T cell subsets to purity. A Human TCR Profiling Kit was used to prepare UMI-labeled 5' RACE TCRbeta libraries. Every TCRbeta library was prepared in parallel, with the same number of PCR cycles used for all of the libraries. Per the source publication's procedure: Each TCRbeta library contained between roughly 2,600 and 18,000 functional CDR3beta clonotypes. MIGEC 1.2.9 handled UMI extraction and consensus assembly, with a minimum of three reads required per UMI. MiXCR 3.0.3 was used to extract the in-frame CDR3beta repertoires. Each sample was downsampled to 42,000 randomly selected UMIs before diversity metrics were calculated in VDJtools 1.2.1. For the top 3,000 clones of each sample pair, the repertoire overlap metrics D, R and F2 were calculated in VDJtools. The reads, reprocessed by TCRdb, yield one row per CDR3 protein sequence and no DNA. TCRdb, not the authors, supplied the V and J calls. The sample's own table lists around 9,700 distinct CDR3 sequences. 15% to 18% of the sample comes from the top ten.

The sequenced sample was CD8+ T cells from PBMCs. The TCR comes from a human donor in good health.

The CDR3 has the sequence CAISESRTSGSRQFF. The sequence links TRBV10-3 to TRBJ2-1; lacking DNA, the TRBD2 call made by TCRdb goes unchecked. Counted from cysteine to phenylalanine, this CDR3 has 15 amino acids. Only the protein is on record. CDR1 and CDR2, per the germline V gene, are ENHRY and SYGVKD.